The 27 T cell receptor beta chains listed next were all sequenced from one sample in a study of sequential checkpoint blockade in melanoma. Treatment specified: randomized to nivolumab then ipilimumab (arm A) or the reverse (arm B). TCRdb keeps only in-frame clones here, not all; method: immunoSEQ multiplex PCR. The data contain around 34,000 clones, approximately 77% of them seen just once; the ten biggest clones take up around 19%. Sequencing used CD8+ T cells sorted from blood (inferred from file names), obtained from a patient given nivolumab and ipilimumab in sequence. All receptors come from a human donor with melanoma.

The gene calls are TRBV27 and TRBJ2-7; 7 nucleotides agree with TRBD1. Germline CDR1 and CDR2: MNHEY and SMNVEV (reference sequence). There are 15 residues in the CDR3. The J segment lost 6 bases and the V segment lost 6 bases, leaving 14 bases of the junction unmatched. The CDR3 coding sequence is TGTGCCAGCAGGAAGGGGGCAAAGGGGTTTACCGAGCAGTACTTC. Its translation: CASRKGAKGFTEQYF.

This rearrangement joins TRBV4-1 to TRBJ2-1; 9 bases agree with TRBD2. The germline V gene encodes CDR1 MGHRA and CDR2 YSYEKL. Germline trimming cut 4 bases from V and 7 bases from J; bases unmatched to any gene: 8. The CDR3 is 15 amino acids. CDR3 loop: CASSLGLARLNEQFF. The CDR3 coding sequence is TGCGCCAGCAGCCTAGGACTAGCGAGGTTAAATGAGCAGTTCTTC.

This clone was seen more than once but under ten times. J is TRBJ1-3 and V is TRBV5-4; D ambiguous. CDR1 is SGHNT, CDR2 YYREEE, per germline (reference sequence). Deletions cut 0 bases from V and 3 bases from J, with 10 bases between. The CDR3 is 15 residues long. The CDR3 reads CASSLAAGFGNTIYF. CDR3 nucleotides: TGTGCCAGCAGCTTGGCCGCGGGGTTTGGAAACACCATATATTTT. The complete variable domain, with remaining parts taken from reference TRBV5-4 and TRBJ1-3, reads ETGVTQSPTHLIKTRGQQVTLRCSSQSGHNTVSWYQQALGQGPQFIFQYYREEENGRGNFPPRFSGLQFPNYSSELNVNALELDDSALYLCASSLAAGFGNTIYFGEGSWLTVV.

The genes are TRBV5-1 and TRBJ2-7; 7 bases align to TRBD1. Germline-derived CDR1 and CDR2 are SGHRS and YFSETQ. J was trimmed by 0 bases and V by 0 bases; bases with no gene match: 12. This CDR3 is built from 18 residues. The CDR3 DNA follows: TGCGCCAGCAGCTTGGGTCCCCTGAGGGGGCAGATCTCCTACGAGCAGTACTTC. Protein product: CASSLGPLRGQISYEQYF.

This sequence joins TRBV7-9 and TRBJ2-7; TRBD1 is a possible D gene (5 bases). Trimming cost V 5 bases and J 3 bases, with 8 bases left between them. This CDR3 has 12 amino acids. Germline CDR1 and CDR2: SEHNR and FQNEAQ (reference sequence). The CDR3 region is CASSLTDYEQYF. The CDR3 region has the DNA TGTGCCAGCAGCCTGACAGACTACGAGCAGTACTTC.

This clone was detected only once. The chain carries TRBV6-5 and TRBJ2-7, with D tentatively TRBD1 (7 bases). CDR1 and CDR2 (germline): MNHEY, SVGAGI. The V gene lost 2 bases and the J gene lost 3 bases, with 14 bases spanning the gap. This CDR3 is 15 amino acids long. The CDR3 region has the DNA TGTGCCAGCAGTTACGGAGGGGGCGCGATCTACGAGCAGTACTTC. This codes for CASSYGGGAIYEQYF.

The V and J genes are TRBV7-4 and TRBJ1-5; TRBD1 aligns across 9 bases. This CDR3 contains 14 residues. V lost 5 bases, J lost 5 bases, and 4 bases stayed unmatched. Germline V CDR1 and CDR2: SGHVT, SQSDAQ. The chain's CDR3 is CASSRDRAYQPQHF. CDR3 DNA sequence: TGTGCCAGCAGCCGGGACAGGGCTTATCAGCCCCAGCATTTT. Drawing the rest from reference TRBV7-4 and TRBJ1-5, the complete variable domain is GAGVSQSPRYKVAKRGRDVALRCDSISGHVTLYWYRQTLGQGSEVLTYSQSDAQRDKSGRPSGRFSAERPERSVSTLKIQRTEQGDSAVYLCASSRDRAYQPQHFGDGTRLSIL.

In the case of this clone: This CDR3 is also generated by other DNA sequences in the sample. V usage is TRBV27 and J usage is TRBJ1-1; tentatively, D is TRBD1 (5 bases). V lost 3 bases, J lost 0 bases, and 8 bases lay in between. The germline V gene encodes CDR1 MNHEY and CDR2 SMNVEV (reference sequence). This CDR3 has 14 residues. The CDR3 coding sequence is TGTGCCAGCAGTTTGGGGCGGCTGAACACTGAAGCTTTCTTT. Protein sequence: CASSLGRLNTEAFF.

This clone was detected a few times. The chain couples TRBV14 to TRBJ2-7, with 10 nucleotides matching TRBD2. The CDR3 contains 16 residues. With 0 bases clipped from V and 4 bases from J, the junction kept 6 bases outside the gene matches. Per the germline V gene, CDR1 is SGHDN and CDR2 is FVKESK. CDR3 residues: CASSQDHLAGEYEQYF. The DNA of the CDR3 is TGTGCCAGCAGCCAAGATCACCTAGCGGGAGAGTACGAGCAGTACTTC.

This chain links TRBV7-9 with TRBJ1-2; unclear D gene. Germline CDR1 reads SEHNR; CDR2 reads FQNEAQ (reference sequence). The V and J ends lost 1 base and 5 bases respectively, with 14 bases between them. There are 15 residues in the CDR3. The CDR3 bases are TGTGCCAGCAGCTTAGTGCTTGGAGGCGGGTATGGCTACACCTTC. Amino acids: CASSLVLGGGYGYTF.

CDR3 sequence: CASSLHGTGAYEQYF. In DNA form, the CDR3 reads TGTGCCAGCAGCCTCCATGGGACAGGGGCTTACGAGCAGTACTTC. The V and J genes are TRBV11-2 and TRBJ2-7; 10 bases agree with TRBD1. Germline V gives CDR1 SGHAT, CDR2 FQNNGV. V dropped 5 bases and J dropped 4; count of bases not matched to a gene: 8. The CDR3 spans 15 residues.

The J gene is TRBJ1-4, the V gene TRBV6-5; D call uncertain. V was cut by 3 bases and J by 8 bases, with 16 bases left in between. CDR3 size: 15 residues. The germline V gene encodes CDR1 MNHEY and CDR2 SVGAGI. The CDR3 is CASSYRVSVREKLFF. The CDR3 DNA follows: TGTGCCAGCAGTTATCGGGTGTCGGTACGGGAAAAACTGTTTTTT.

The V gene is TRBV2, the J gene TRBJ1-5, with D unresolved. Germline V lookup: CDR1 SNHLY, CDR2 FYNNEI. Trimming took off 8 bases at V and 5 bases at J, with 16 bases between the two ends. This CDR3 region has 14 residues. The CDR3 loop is CASLDSSLDQPQHF. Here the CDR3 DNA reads TGTGCCAGCCTTGACTCTAGTTTGGATCAGCCCCAGCATTTT. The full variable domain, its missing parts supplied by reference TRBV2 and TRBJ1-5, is EPEVTQTPSHQVTQMGQEVILRCVPISNHLYFYWYRQILGQKVEFLVSFYNNEISEKSEIFDDQFSVERPDGSNFTLKIRSTKLEDSAMYFCASLDSSLDQPQHFGDGTRLSIL.

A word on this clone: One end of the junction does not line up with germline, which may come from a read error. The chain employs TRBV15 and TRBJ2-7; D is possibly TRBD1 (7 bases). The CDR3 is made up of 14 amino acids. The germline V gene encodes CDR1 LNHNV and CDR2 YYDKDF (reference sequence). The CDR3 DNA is TGTGCCGCCAGCTACAGGGGAGGCTCCTACGAGCAGTACTTC. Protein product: CAASYRGGSYEQYF.

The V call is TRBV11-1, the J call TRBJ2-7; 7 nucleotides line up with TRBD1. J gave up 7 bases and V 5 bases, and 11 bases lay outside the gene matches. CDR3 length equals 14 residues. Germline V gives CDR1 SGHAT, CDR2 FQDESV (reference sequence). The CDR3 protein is CASSPTGNRREQYF. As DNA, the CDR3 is TGTGCCAGCAGCCCGACAGGGAACCGGCGAGAGCAGTACTTC.

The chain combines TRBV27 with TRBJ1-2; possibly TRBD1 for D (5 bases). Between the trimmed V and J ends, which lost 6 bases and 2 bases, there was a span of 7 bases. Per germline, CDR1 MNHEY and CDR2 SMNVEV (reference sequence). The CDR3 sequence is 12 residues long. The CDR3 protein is CASSQGNYGYTF. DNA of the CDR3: TGTGCCAGCAGCCAGGGAAACTATGGCTACACCTTC.

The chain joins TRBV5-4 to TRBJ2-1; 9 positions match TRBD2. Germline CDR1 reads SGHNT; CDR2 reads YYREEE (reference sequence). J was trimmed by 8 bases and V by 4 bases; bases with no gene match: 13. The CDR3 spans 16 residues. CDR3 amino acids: CASSPEGAGGSYEQFF. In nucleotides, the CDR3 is TGTGCCAGCAGCCCGGAGGGAGCGGGAGGTTCCTATGAGCAGTTCTTC.

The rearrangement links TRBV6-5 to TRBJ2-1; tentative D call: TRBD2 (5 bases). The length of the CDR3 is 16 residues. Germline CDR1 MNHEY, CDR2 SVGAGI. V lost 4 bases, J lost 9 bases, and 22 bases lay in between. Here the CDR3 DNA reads TGTGCCAGCAGTTCCCCCGACCCCCGAGGGCCCGGTGAGCAGTTCTTC. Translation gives CASSSPDPRGPGEQFF.

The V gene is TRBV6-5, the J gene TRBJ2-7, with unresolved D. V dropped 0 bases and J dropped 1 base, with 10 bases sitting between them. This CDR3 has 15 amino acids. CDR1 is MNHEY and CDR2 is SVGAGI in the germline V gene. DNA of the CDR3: TGTGCCAGCAGTTACTCGAGAGGAGTGTCCTACGAGCAGTACTTC. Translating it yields CASSYSRGVSYEQYF.

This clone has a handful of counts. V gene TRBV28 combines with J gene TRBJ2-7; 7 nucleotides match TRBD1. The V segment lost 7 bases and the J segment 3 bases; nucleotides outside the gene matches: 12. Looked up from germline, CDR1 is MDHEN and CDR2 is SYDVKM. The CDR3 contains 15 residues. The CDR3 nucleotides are TGTGCCAGCATCTCCGGGACAGACTTCTACTACGAGCAGTACTTC. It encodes CASISGTDFYYEQYF.

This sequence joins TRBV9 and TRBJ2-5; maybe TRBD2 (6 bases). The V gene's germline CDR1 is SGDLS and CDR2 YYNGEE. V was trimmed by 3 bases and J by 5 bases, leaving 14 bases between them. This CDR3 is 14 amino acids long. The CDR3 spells CASSAPDGRETQYF. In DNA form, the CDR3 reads TGTGCCAGCAGCGCGCCCGATGGGAGGGAGACCCAGTACTTC.

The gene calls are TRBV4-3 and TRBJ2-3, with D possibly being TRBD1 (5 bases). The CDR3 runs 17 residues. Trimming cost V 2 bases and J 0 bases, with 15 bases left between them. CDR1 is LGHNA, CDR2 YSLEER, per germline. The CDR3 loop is CASSQLRTNPSTDTQYF. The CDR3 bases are TGCGCCAGCAGCCAACTCCGGACAAACCCAAGCACAGATACGCAGTATTTT.

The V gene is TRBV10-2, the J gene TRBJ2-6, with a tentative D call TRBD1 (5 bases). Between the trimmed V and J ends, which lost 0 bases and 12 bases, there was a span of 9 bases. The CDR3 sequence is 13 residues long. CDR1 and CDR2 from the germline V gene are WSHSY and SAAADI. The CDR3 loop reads CASSESDNPVLTF. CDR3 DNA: TGCGCCAGCAGTGAGTCGGACAATCCCGTCCTGACTTTC.

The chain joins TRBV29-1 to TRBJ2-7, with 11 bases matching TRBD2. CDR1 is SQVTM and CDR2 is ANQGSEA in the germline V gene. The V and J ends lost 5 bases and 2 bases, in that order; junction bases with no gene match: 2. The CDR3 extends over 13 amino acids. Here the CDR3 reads CSVKTSGTYEQYF. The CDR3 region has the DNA TGCAGCGTTAAGACTAGCGGGACCTACGAGCAGTACTTC.

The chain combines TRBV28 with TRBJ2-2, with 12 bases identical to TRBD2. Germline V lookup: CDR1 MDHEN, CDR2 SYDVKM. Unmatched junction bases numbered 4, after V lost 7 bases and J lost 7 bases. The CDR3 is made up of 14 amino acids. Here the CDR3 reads CASTLAGGIGELFF. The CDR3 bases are TGTGCCAGCACCCTAGCGGGAGGGATCGGGGAGCTGTTTTTT.

The DNA of the CDR3 is TGTGCCAGCAGTCTTTGGACAGGGGGAAATTCACCCCTCCACTTT. As protein: CASSLWTGGNSPLHF. The chain is built from TRBV27 and TRBJ1-6, with TRBD1 matching over 10 bases. CDR3 length equals 15 residues. Losses at the gene ends were 5 bases for V and 7 bases for J; bases not matched to a gene: 5. Germline-derived CDR1 and CDR2 are MNHEY and SMNVEV (reference sequence).

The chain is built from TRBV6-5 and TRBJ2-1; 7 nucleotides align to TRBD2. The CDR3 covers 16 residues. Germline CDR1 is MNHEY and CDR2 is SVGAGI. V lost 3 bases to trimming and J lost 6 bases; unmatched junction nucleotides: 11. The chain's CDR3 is CASSYTWLADTNEQFF. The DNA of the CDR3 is TGTGCCAGCAGTTATACATGGCTAGCGGATACCAATGAGCAGTTCTTC.